This T cell receptor (beta chain) came from a study of identical twins. Study outcomes and limitations: Conclusions relied on cross-sectional statistical analysis, not following the same donors. Out-of-frame alpha sequences that twins shared showed excess low generation probability. The more abundant beta clonotypes in cord blood had fewer insertions, and memory repertoires did not show this.

As to this clonotype: Its cognate antigen is unknown.

Carrying unique molecular identifiers, the cDNA also gained a universal primer site through template switching. TCRdb recomputed calls from the 5' RACE reads with MiXCR, one row per CDR3 protein. The sample includes 1.5 million to 2 million distinct CDR3 sequences, 25% to 35% of them seen just once. Germline V gene data show CDR1 as MGHDK and CDR2 as SYGVNS. This CDR3 has 11 residues. V was clipped by 4 bases and J by 12 bases, with 10 bases between them. V and J are TRBV25-1 and TRBJ2-1; D is ambiguous. The sample was cord blood. The clonotype comes from a newborn girl in good health. The CDR3 protein is CASSGLDGQFF. The CDR3 DNA is TGTGCCAGCAGTGGCCTCGATGGGCAGTTCTTC.